Sequencing of this T cell receptor (beta chain) was carried out in a study of blood T cell repertoires in COVID-19. For the study at large: Specimens from acute and convalescent COVID-19 originated in the United States, Italy and Spain.

Among Cohort 3 donors, those recovered had two negative PCRs, clearance, or symptom resolution. Original handling: How many nucleated cells were present was estimated from reference gene primer amplification. The table came from immunoSEQ multiplex PCR; TCRdb's copy has only in-frame clones and leaves some out. The DNA gave D and trimming, while V, J and clone size come from that table. The table has around 250,000 clones, around 90% seen once; the top ten hold approximately 1.5%. Sequenced input: PBMCs or T cells enriched from blood (not recorded which). The origin of this receptor is a woman aged 50 to 60 who had recovered from COVID-19.

CDR3: CASSDEVTIYF. CDR3 nucleotides: TGTGCCAGCAGTGATGAGGTAACCATATATTTT. The rearrangement uses TRBV25-1 and TRBJ1-3; D is unresolved. The CDR3 contains 11 residues. The germline CDR1 and CDR2 sequences are MGHDK and SYGVNS. Trimming cost V 3 bases and J 10 bases, with 7 bases left between them. The complete variable domain, with remaining parts taken from reference TRBV25-1 and TRBJ1-3, reads EADIYQTPRYLVIGTGKKITLECSQTMGHDKMYWYQQDPGMELHLIHYSYGVNSTEKGDLSSESTVSRIRTEHFPLTLESARPSHTSQYLCASSDEVTIYFGEGSWLTVV.